A single sample gave rise to the 9 T cell receptor beta chains below, sequenced in a study of shared clonotypes between healthy human individuals. Some clones are missing from TCRdb's copy, which holds only in-frame ones; the method was immunoSEQ multiplex PCR. Of about 2 million clones listed, about 95% are singletons. Positively selected for CCR7, the CD45RO-negative cells used as naive CD8 cells excluded terminally differentiated effector memory CD45RA+ cells. Sequences were obtained from naive CD8+ T cells sorted from blood. These receptors were obtained from a young man in good health.

This chain links TRBV7-2 with TRBJ2-1; D not resolved. The CDR3 is made up of 14 amino acids. Looked up from germline, CDR1 is SGHTA and CDR2 is FQGNSA. Trimming removed 5 bases at V and 2 bases at J, with 10 bases between. DNA for the CDR3: TGTGCCAGCAGCCCCGTTGGAGCCTACAATGAGCAGTTCTTC. Its translation: CASSPVGAYNEQFF.

V gene TRBV7-6 combines with J gene TRBJ1-2, with 7 bases lining up with TRBD1. Losses at the gene ends were 1 base for V and 4 bases for J; bases not matched to a gene: 21. Germline V gives CDR1 SGHVS, CDR2 FNYEAQ. CDR3 length equals 20 residues. DNA for the CDR3: TGTGCCAGCAGCTTAGGGGGGCCCCCCCGGGACAGTCTTCCCTCCTATGGCTACACCTTC. Its translation: CASSLGGPPRDSLPSYGYTF.

This chain connects TRBV7-6 to TRBJ1-4; D not certain. This CDR3 contains 14 residues. Germline V gives CDR1 SGHVS, CDR2 FNYEAQ. Trimming removed 1 base at V and 8 bases at J, with 11 bases between. CDR3 residues: CASSLVQLGEKLFF. CDR3 DNA: TGTGCCAGCAGCTTAGTACAGTTAGGGGAAAAACTGTTTTTT.

This sequence joins TRBV6-1 and TRBJ1-1; 7 bases align to TRBD1. The CDR3 runs to 16 residues. V shed 2 bases and J 7 bases; nucleotides not matched to a gene: 13. Germline V gene sequence: CDR1 MNHNS, CDR2 SASEGT. DNA of the CDR3: TGTGCCAGCAGTGAATCGAGGGGGCACAGGGCCAATGAAGCTTTCTTT. Translated: CASSESRGHRANEAFF.

The V gene is TRBV9, the J gene TRBJ2-7, with D possibly being TRBD2 (5 bases). Trimming took off 0 bases at V and 7 bases at J, with 11 bases between the two ends. The CDR3 loop spans 13 amino acids. The germline CDR1 and CDR2 sequences are SGDLS and YYNGEE. The CDR3 spells CASSVDGVGEQYF. The CDR3 region has the DNA TGTGCCAGCAGCGTAGACGGGGTTGGGGAGCAGTACTTC.

The chain employs TRBV5-1 and TRBJ1-4; 7 nucleotides align to TRBD1. V lost 7 bases to trimming and J lost 4 bases; unmatched junction nucleotides: 4. The CDR3 consists of 13 residues. The V gene's germline CDR1 is SGHRS and CDR2 YFSETQ. The CDR3, as DNA: TGCGCCAGCCGGGACAGCGGTAATGAAAAACTGTTTTTT. It codes for CASRDSGNEKLFF.

This rearrangement joins TRBV4-1 to TRBJ2-3; D is unresolved. There are 12 residues in the CDR3. V gave up 5 bases and J gave up 8 bases, with 11 bases separating them. Germline assignment: CDR1 MGHRA and CDR2 YSYEKL. The chain's CDR3 is CASSSKIGTQYF. The DNA of the CDR3 is TGCGCCAGCAGCTCTAAGATCGGTACGCAGTATTTT.

V and J are TRBV9 and TRBJ2-5; D ambiguous. Trimming removed 1 base from V and 3 bases from J, with 10 bases in between. The CDR3 sequence is 14 residues long. Germline V CDR1 and CDR2: SGDLS, YYNGEE. Here the CDR3 reads CASSVTVAEETQYF. CDR3 DNA sequence: TGTGCCAGCAGCGTAACTGTAGCAGAAGAGACCCAGTACTTC.

The chain employs TRBV11-2 and TRBJ2-1; D tentatively fits TRBD1 or TRBD2 (6 bases each). V lost 2 bases to trimming and J lost 8 bases, with 13 bases between them. The V gene's germline CDR1 is SGHAT and CDR2 FQNNGV. The CDR3 loop spans 14 amino acids. The CDR3 bases are TGTGCCAGCAGCTTAAACGCAAGGGGGGATGAGCAGTTCTTC. This encodes CASSLNARGDEQFF.